This T cell receptor (beta chain) was found in a study of blood T cell repertoires in COVID-19. For the study at large: COVID-19 samples from acute and convalescent phases originated in the United States, Italy and Spain. Sample material is recorded as cDNA or gDNA derived from T cells, B-cell-depleted T cells, or PBMCs.

Original analysis: Amplification with reference gene primers provided the estimates of nucleated cell counts. Measured with immunoSEQ multiplex PCR; TCRdb has only the in-frame clones, and not every one. V and J calls and clone size are as listed in that table; D and trimming were resolved from the DNA. The sample contains over 200,000 clones, approximately 80% of which appear only once. The CDR3 loop spans 15 amino acids. The germline gives CDR1 ENHRY, CDR2 SYGVKD. In this sample, this clone turned up a few times. This receptor was identified in a man in his forties or fifties who had recovered from COVID-19. This chain uses TRBV10-3 with TRBJ2-5, with D perhaps TRBD1 (6 bases). The specimen was peripheral blood. CDR3 region: CATSPRDKYQETQYF. The CDR3 coding sequence is TGTGCTACCAGTCCGAGGGACAAGTACCAAGAGACCCAGTACTTC.